This note documents a single T cell receptor (beta chain) sequence. No antigen is known for it. These data belong to a study of T-cell memory formation after mild COVID-19. As for the study in general: Largely, TCR clusters stayed within a single donor.

The ends were cut back, 7 bases at V and 5 bases at J, with 11 bases in the middle. The CDR3 extends over 13 amino acids. Findings of the study overall: Later expanders leaned CD4+, whereas day 15 to 85 contracting clones were balanced CD4/CD8. Shrinking CD4+ clones resided mostly in CM and EM, and CD8+ ones in EMRA.

TCRdb fed the 5' RACE reads into MiXCR, producing one record per CDR3 protein. The table has 350,000 to 500,000 distinct CDR3 sequences, roughly a quarter seen once. The rearrangement links TRBV12-3 or TRBV12-4 to TRBJ1-4; TRBD1 might be the D (6 bases). The sample taken for sequencing was PBMCs or a T cell subset sorted from them (not recorded which). This sequence was found in an adult woman who had mild COVID-19 (a few samples of this study predate the infection). Cell type and time point are not known. The CDR3, as DNA: TGTGCCAGCAATGGGGGCGGGAATGAAAAACTGTTTTTT. As protein: CASNGGGNEKLFF.